The 15 T cell receptor beta chains listed next were all sequenced from one sample in a study of T cell clonotyping in hematopoietic cell transplantation (TCRdb year 2021). Libraries were constructed by the immunoSEQ multiplex PCR assay. TCRdb limited this immuneACCESS table to in-frame rearrangements with V and J called. A share of clones is missing; checked studies link under half to unresolved V genes, and the rest is unexplained. The sample includes about 10,000 clones, with roughly 87% observed a single time. Of the sample, approximately 15% falls within the top ten clones. The sample's time point label, decoded: recipient sample about 28 days before transplant, after cytoreduction. The source was peripheral blood mononuclear cells, collected before stem cell transplant. The receptor source for this set is a woman in her fifties or sixties with chronic myeloid leukemia. Some clones in this sample may be carry-over from other donors' samples.

The chain has TRBV28 and TRBJ2-7; 9 nucleotides align to TRBD1. CDR1 and CDR2 from the germline V gene are MDHEN and SYDVKM. This CDR3 contains 13 residues. V lost 6 bases to trimming and J lost 3 bases; unmatched junction nucleotides: 3. Here the CDR3 DNA reads TGTGCCAGCAGAAGACAGGGGGGCTACGAGCAGTACTTC. Translating it yields CASRRQGGYEQYF.

The chain uses TRBV4-2 and TRBJ1-2, with D perhaps matching TRBD1 (6 bases). Per germline, CDR1 LGHNA and CDR2 YNFKEQ. V was clipped by 2 bases and J by 1 base, with 17 bases between them. CDR3 length equals 17 residues. CDR3 coding DNA: TGTGCCAGCAGCCAATCCAGAACGGACAGCATTAACTATGGCTACACCTTC. It encodes CASSQSRTDSINYGYTF.

The chain carries TRBV10-1 and TRBJ2-1; D perhaps matches TRBD2 (6 bases). V lost 0 bases, J lost 1 base, and 10 bases lay in between. CDR3 length: 16 residues. The germline V gene has CDR1 WNHNN and CDR2 SYGVQD (reference sequence). This CDR3 is CASSESAGYSYNEQFF. The CDR3 region has the DNA TGCGCCAGCAGTGAGTCCGCGGGATATTCCTACAATGAGCAGTTCTTC.

The chain combines TRBV6-5 with TRBJ1-2, with 7 nucleotides matching TRBD1. The CDR3 loop spans 15 amino acids. With V trimmed by 5 bases and J by 3 bases, 9 bases remained unmatched. CDR1 is MNHEY and CDR2 is SVGAGI in the germline V gene. This CDR3 reads CASSRYRGLHYGYTF. CDR3 coding DNA: TGTGCCAGCAGTCGCTACAGGGGACTACACTATGGCTACACCTTC.

The V and J genes are TRBV2 and TRBJ2-4; 11 nucleotides agree with TRBD2. The germline V gene has CDR1 SNHLY and CDR2 FYNNEI. The CDR3 totals 20 residues. V lost 2 bases and J lost 1; bases outside the gene matches: 13. This CDR3 is CASSESRLLAGEGAKNIQYF. CDR3 nucleotides: TGTGCCAGCAGTGAAAGTCGTTTACTAGCGGGAGAAGGTGCCAAAAACATTCAGTACTTC.

This chain joins TRBV30 and TRBJ1-1; no firm D call. V lost 1 base to trimming and J lost 1 base, with 7 bases between them. The CDR3 covers 13 residues. Germline CDR1 and CDR2: GTSNPN and SVGIG (reference sequence). CDR3 loop: CAWSGTPNTEAFF. CDR3 coding DNA: TGTGCCTGGAGTGGAACTCCGAACACTGAAGCTTTCTTT.

The chain employs TRBV7-9 and TRBJ2-7; TRBD1 matches at 8 bases. This CDR3 spans 13 amino acids. Germline CDR1 is SEHNR and CDR2 is FQNEAQ (reference sequence). Trimming took 6 bases from V and 3 from J; bases not matched to a gene: 4. This CDR3 reads CASSIGQGYEQYF. In DNA, the CDR3 is TGTGCCAGCAGTATAGGACAGGGCTACGAGCAGTACTTC.

The chain links TRBV29-1 to TRBJ2-7, with unresolved D. V was cut by 7 bases and J by 4 bases, with 11 bases left in between. The CDR3 covers 11 residues. Germline V gene lookup returns CDR1 SQVTM and CDR2 ANQGSEA. The CDR3 sequence is CSAASGYEQYF. DNA of the CDR3: TGCAGCGCCGCATCCGGGTACGAGCAGTACTTC.

This chain connects TRBV5-6 to TRBJ2-2; 8 bases are a match to TRBD2. The CDR3 is 18 residues long. The V and J ends lost 5 bases and 0 bases, in that order; junction bases with no gene match: 12. Germline V lookup: CDR1 SGHDT, CDR2 YYEEEE. CDR3 nucleotides: TGTGCCAGCAGGTCCGGGACTAGACTTGTCGCGAACACCGGGGAGCTGTTTTTT. Its translation: CASRSGTRLVANTGELFF.

Only a few counts were recorded for this clone. CDR3 loop: CASSGQGTAPYEQYF. As DNA, the CDR3 is TGTGCCAGCAGTGGACAGGGGACCGCTCCGTACGAGCAGTACTTC. The chain uses TRBV6-1 and TRBJ2-7, with 8 bases matching TRBD1. CDR1 and CDR2 from the germline V gene are MNHNS and SASEGT. The V segment lost 4 bases and the J segment 4 bases; nucleotides outside the gene matches: 9. CDR3 length equals 15 residues.

The rearrangement links TRBV7-2 to TRBJ2-7; 8 positions match TRBD2. The CDR3 length is 18 residues. V was clipped by 2 bases and J by 0 bases; unmatched bases: 12. The germline gives CDR1 SGHTA, CDR2 FQGNSA. The CDR3 here is CASSLNVWLAGTSYEQYF. CDR3 DNA: TGTGCCAGCAGCTTAAATGTGTGGCTAGCGGGTACCTCCTACGAGCAGTACTTC. The variable domain in full, with the rest retrieved from reference TRBV7-2 and TRBJ2-7, is GAGVSQSPSNKVTEKGKDVELRCDPISGHTALYWYRQSLGQGLEFLIYFQGNSAPDKSGLPSDRFSAERTGGSVSTLTIQRTQQEDSAVYLCASSLNVWLAGTSYEQYFGPGTRLTVT.

J is TRBJ2-1 and V is TRBV2, with 13 bases matching TRBD2. V lost 8 bases, J lost 7 bases, and 11 bases stayed unmatched. The CDR3 sequence is 16 residues long. The V gene's germline CDR1 is SNHLY and CDR2 FYNNEI. The CDR3 protein is CASSSRTSGSRNEQFF. In DNA, the CDR3 is TGTGCCAGCTCGAGCCGGACTAGCGGGAGTAGAAATGAGCAGTTCTTC.

The chain has TRBV5-1 and TRBJ2-7; D is unresolved. Germline-derived CDR1 and CDR2 are SGHRS and YFSETQ. V shed 0 bases and J shed 2 bases, with 12 bases lying between them. This CDR3 is built from 15 residues. The CDR3 DNA follows: TGCGCCAGCAGCTTGGGCCACACTTCGACCTACGAGCAGTACTTC. Protein product: CASSLGHTSTYEQYF.

This rearrangement joins TRBV4-3 to TRBJ2-5; 13 nucleotides align to TRBD2. The CDR3 spans 16 residues. CDR1 and CDR2 from the germline V gene are LGHNA and YSLEER. The V segment lost 5 bases and the J segment 4 bases; nucleotides outside the gene matches: 7. The CDR3 DNA follows: TGCGCCAGCAGCTCGGGGACTAGCGGGGTTCGAGAGACCCAGTACTTC. Translated, it gives CASSSGTSGVRETQYF.

The J gene is TRBJ1-5, the V gene TRBV11-2; TRBD1 is a possible D gene (6 bases). Germline lookup yields CDR1 SGHAT and CDR2 FQNNGV. The CDR3 extends over 13 amino acids. V dropped 5 bases and J dropped 4 bases, with 9 bases sitting between them. CDR3 in DNA: TGTGCCAGCAGCCTGGACAGAAATCAGCCCCAGCATTTT. This sequence encodes CASSLDRNQPQHF. Based on the CDR3 plus reference TRBV11-2 and TRBJ1-5, the full variable domain is EAGVAQSPRYKIIEKRQSVAFWCNPISGHATLYWYQQILGQGPKLLIQFQNNGVVDDSQLPKDRFSAERLKGVDSTLKIQPAKLEDSAVYLCASSLDRNQPQHFGDGTRLSIL.